This TCR beta chain was retrieved from a study of cytomegalovirus exposure and HLA in healthy donors (dated by TCRdb to the late 2010s). Describing the broader study: An earlier analysis of some 500 of the donors reported more than 250 Gb of sequence data and approximately 110 million unique TCR beta sequences from about 179 million T cells. Around 320 gigabases of sequencing data and tens of millions of unique TCR sequences were included in an early release covering about 620 HLA-typed donors. Of the 300 to 500 genotyped donors, 65% to 90% were placed in the genetic ancestry cluster associated with self-reported Caucasian donors. The study was designed to test whether signatures of past pathogen exposure could be identified by cataloging public T cell receptors. The study profiled the T cell repertoires of about 640 subjects by immunosequencing and related them to cytomegalovirus serostatus. Besides the first cohort of around 700 subjects, a separate validation cohort made up of about 120 different subjects was used. To predict cytomegalovirus infection status, the study brought together high-throughput TCR immunosequencing, statistical association of individual TCRs with disease status, and machine learning. A later analysis re-examined previously published TCR beta repertoires from more than 550 donors and added high-resolution HLA genotyping to investigate patterns of TCR occurrence. Rather than using new phenotypic data, the later analysis identified candidate immune exposures from TCR beta sequences and from how often those sequences occurred across donors. To decide whether each TCR beta V gene segment behaved as functional or pseudogenic, an earlier analysis of several hundred of the donors relied on high-throughput TCR beta sequencing. Donor age, sex, ethnicity and CMV serostatus were collected together with the repertoire data. A later genetic analysis used genome-wide SNP genotypes for about 65% of the 666 donors, treating that subset as a discovery cohort. Every discovery cohort repertoire had been produced on one sequencing platform. HLA typing covered class I and class II loci at four-digit resolution. Typing coverage varied by locus: roughly 629-630 donors for A, B, C, DRB1 and DQB1; approximately 500 for DQA1; over 600 for DPA1; 400 to 480 for DPB1. Because of strong linkage in the cohort, roughly five DR-DQ haplotypes were treated as single units for association and clustering. Across 398 genotyped donors of the cohort, an average of roughly 230,000 unique TCR beta nucleotide sequences per donor were sequenced, and around 20% of those sequences were non-productive.

Study-wide conclusions, independent of this receptor: For the cohort, immune exposure information was limited to CMV serostatus. According to a later genetic analysis, donors in an Asian-associated ancestry cluster had fewer N-insertions in productive TCRs than the roughly 700-donor mean. Some IMGT-functional V segments, including TRBV6-2 and TRBV6-3, could not be distinguished by the 87-base-pair reads and were therefore excluded. Because counts were too low, roughly 16 rarely observed V segments, including chromosome 9 orphons, were left out of the earlier analysis of a few hundred of the donors. The cohort was sequenced for TCR beta chains only, and without alpha or paired-chain data the features that could be detected were limited. In the study, about 150 TCR beta chains were listed as associated with cytomegalovirus. In a later analysis, TCR association rates were found to vary across HLA loci, with the most associated TCRs seen for DRB1 alleles and the fewest for HLA-C alleles. A further reported finding was that TCR beta sequences accurately predicted the HLA-A and HLA-B alleles for most subjects in the first cohort. In vitro tests confirmed that a few of the cytomegalovirus-associated TCR beta chains recognize cytomegalovirus antigens. In both the original and validation cohorts, the classifier was reported to diagnose cytomegalovirus status with high specificity and sensitivity. Because some donors lacked HLA typing at each locus, the association tests relied only on the typed subset. The authors suggested that the approach could potentially be generalized to other disease states and immunological phenotypes. Linkage disequilibrium might explain the correlated functional status among segregating V segments, but an unknown experimental factor could not be ruled out. The presence/absence analyses assumed that sequencing depth was roughly uniform across donors, and that assumption may not be true. Most TCR sequences were seen in very few donors, while some public TCRs were found in many individuals. In a later genetic analysis, a missense DCLRE1C variant was associated with V-gene and J-gene trimming of TCR beta chains, and the association was replicated in an independent cohort. According to a later analysis, most CMV-associated TCR beta chains appeared to be HLA-restricted, and the HLA associations seemed to be driven largely by CMV exposure. Assigning TCR associations to individual alleles was difficult when HLA alleles, especially DR and DQ, strongly co-occurred. A later analysis reported that several top co-occurrence clusters appeared linked to parvovirus B19, influenza, CMV and Epstein-Barr virus. A later analysis associated about 17,000 TCR beta sequences with specific HLA alleles at a false discovery rate of 0.05. In a later analysis, HLA-associated TCR beta chains showed more clonal expansion and lower generation probabilities than non-associated chains that were equally common. An earlier analysis of some 560 of the donors showed that most TCR beta V segments appeared in productive rearrangements either about 87% or about 30% of the time, which broadly matched IMGT annotations. A cluster of highly shared sequence variants was judged likely to be a technical artifact of the sequencing pipeline.

This clone was seen just once. The antigen it binds to is not known. Per-nucleotide qualities are absent, and no much larger clonotype sits a single base away. The CDR3 numbers 20 residues from cysteine through phenylalanine. This entry keeps only the CDR3 DNA: 60 bases, framed from base 1. V is trimmed back by 0 bases and J by 1 base, and the junction contains 15 bases that no gene match accounts for. Based on the germline V gene, the CDR1 and CDR2 sequences are LGHNA and YNFKEQ. The library was built by means of the immunoSEQ multiplex PCR assay. For the multiplex PCR, a mixture combining 60 forward primers for TCR Vbeta segments and 13 reverse primers for TCR Jbeta segments was used. The CDR3 region of rearranged TCR beta genes was amplified from genomic DNA with a multiplex PCR assay. The Illumina HiSeq System was used to sequence the amplified TCR beta libraries as 87-base-pair reads. The paper's data handling went like this. A later analysis tallied approximately 87 million unique TCR beta chains across the approximately 670 repertoires, and around 9.9 million of those chains were shared by two or more donors. To remove PCR and sequencing errors, raw reads were error-corrected and collapsed into unique sequences using a nearest-neighbor algorithm that merged closely related sequences. To assign V, D and J gene segments, CDR3 sequences were aligned to IMGT reference sequences. For a sequence to be retained, a match of at least six nucleotides was required to both a V gene segment and a J gene segment. Rearrangements were called productive when the CDR3 lacked stop codons and stayed in frame with V and J; all others were non-productive. Following IMGT convention, CDR3 was defined as the stretch from the second conserved V-encoded cysteine up to the conserved J-encoded phenylalanine. Sequences without an unambiguous match to a single V gene segment were excluded from the earlier analysis of several hundred of the donors. An earlier analysis of fewer than 750 of the donors classified V segments as functional when productive rearrangements were above 56.7% and as segregating when the standard deviation between donors was above 5%. To diagnose cytomegalovirus status from the catalog of TCR beta chain sequences, a statistical classification framework was built. In a later analysis, V and J genes were assigned by comparing TCR nucleotide sequences against IMGT/GENE-DB human TR gene sequences. Using the TCRdist pipeline, a later analysis assigned CDR3 sequences along with most-parsimonious VDJ recombination scenarios. In a later analysis, each TCR beta chain was defined by its CDR3 amino acid sequence together with its V-gene family, and reads without a unique V-gene family were excluded. A later analysis removed 450 to 600 highly shared, low-generation-probability nucleotide sequences to deal with suspected cross-contamination and a sequencing artifact. In a later analysis, a clonal expansion index was calculated for each public chain from normalized within-repertoire ranks of inferred template counts. Generation probabilities in a later analysis came from a VDJ recombination model fitted to out-of-frame rearrangements, and those results were checked against IGoR. Hypergeometric tests were used in a later analysis to score TCR-TCR, TCR-HLA and TCR-CMV co-occurrence, with a repertoire-size bias correction applied to the TCR pairs. To estimate false discovery rates, a later analysis permuted the HLA or CMV assignments 20 times. A later analysis grouped co-occurring TCRs with DBSCAN, adding TCRdist sequence similarity when clustering within HLA-allele-positive subsets. For co-occurrence clustering, repertoires with fewer than 30,000 or more than 120,000 public chains were excluded, along with five or six repertoires with anomalous nucleotide sharing. What TCRdb holds here is the immuneACCESS table cut down to in-frame rearrangements. Part of the clones is not present; checked against another copy, under half of the missing clones reflect an unresolved V gene, and the others are unexplained. For V, J and clone size, that table is used; D and trimming come from the DNA. The sample contains under 200,000 clones, 84% of them found a single time. 0.38% of the sample is in the top ten clones.

The cohort comprised hundreds of healthy bone marrow donors. Cohort members were all nominally healthy when sampled, although unrecorded immune exposures were likely present. The donor was CMV seronegative and belonged to the group of 380 or so seronegative cohort members. Every donor gave a peripheral blood sample, and the peripheral blood mononuclear cells from that sample were used for TCR beta sequencing. Genomic DNA extraction from the blood cell samples was performed with the Qiagen DNeasy Blood Extraction Kit. Sequencing input: PBMCs. The chain couples TRBV4-2 to TRBJ2-7; the junction holds 10 bases that match TRBD2. The clonotype comes from a boy aged 2-9 years in good health and CMV-seronegative. The CDR3 in this case is CASSQERASGRASLSYEQYF. The DNA sequence is given as TGTGCCAGCAGCCAAGAAAGGGCTAGCGGGAGAGCCAGCCTGTCCTACGAGCAGTACTTC.